This T cell receptor (beta chain) was identified during a study of cytomegalovirus exposure and HLA in healthy donors. Whole-study results and caveats: A later analysis found TCR association rates differed by HLA locus, highest for DRB1 and lowest for HLA-C.

V was clipped by 0 bases and J by 7 bases, with 13 bases between them. Germline lookup yields CDR1 LGHNA and CDR2 YSLEER. The CDR3 loop spans 15 amino acids. About this clone: Its antigen is not known.

Both 60 Vbeta primers and 13 Jbeta primers went into the PCR. Profiling relied on immunoSEQ multiplex PCR, and the TCRdb table lists in-frame clones only, not all of them. The repertoire holds fewer than 200,000 clones, with 80% as singletons. The chain links TRBV4-3 to TRBJ2-1; TRBD1 might be the D (5 bases). This TCR derives from a man aged 30 to 45 in good health and CMV-seronegative. The sequenced material came from PBMCs. The CDR3 reads CASSQDVGAGNEQFF. The DNA for the CDR3 is TGCGCCAGCAGCCAAGATGTAGGGGCTGGGAATGAGCAGTTCTTC.